This T cell receptor (beta chain) was recorded in a study of cytomegalovirus exposure and HLA in healthy donors. Whereas donors were nominally healthy upon sampling, unrecorded immune exposures were probable. V was cut by 6 bases and J by 7 bases, with 16 bases left in between. Germline V gene lookup returns CDR1 MNHNS and CDR2 SASEGT. The CDR3 spans 15 residues. PCR employed 60 Vbeta and 13 Jbeta primers. Libraries were prepared by immunoSEQ multiplex PCR; TCRdb keeps only in-frame clonotypes and omits some of them. The table includes about 140,000 clones, just under 85% detected once. The sequenced material came from PBMCs. The chain is built from TRBV6-1 and TRBJ1-6; D gene ambiguous. This sequence was found in a man in his thirties or forties in good health and CMV-seropositive. CDR3 sequence reads: CASSPWEGTNSPLHF. The CDR3 bases are TGTGCCAGCAGCCCTTGGGAGGGTACGAATTCACCCCTCCACTTT.